The entry that follows covers one TCR beta chain sequence. Its antigen is undetermined. The CDR3 length is 14 residues. Germline values: CDR1 SNHLY, CDR2 FYNNEI. V lost 4 bases, J lost 4 bases, and 13 bases lay in between. These data belong to a study of T cell responses to AZD1222 COVID-19 vaccine. Turning to the study itself: Pooled together were second doses at about 4 or about 12 weeks. Study findings and constraints: Donors were largely white British and mainly female; clonal diversity was possibly underestimated.

Clones were read by immunoSEQ multiplex PCR, and TCRdb kept only the in-frame ones, dropping some. The sample includes approximately 100,000 clones, 91% of them seen just once. Sequencing used peripheral blood, obtained on day 0 of AZD1222 vaccination. This chain links TRBV2 with TRBJ1-2; D remains ambiguous. The sequence was collected from an adult in good health. CDR3 protein: CASSVTWATYGYTF. CDR3 DNA sequence: TGTGCCAGCAGTGTTACTTGGGCCACCTATGGCTACACCTTC.